These T cell receptor beta chains were read from a single sample in a study of blood T cell repertoires in COVID-19. Clones were read by immunoSEQ multiplex PCR, and TCRdb kept only the in-frame ones, dropping some. Of 250,000 to 300,000 clones in the sample, about 80% are singletons; the top ten hold about 3.1%. Sequenced: peripheral blood. These TCRs come from a woman of 80 years or more with acute or convalescent COVID-19. CDR3s include the opening cysteine and the closing phenylalanine or tryptophan. A D gene is named only where the DNA matches it firmly. Size is omitted from some rows. Given values are once, few, many or a class for expanded clones.

v_call: TRBV7-9; clone_size: NA; d_call: NA; j_call: TRBJ1-2; cdr3_nt: TGTGCCAGCAGCTTAGGAGTGCGGGGCTATGGCTACACCTTC; cdr3_aa: CASSLGVRGYGYTF
v_call: TRBV2; clone_size: NA; d_call: TRBD1; j_call: TRBJ2-1; cdr3_nt: TGTGCCAGCAGCCGGGACAGGGGCTATGAGCAGTTCTTC; cdr3_aa: CASSRDRGYEQFF
v_call: TRBV4-1; clone_size: NA; d_call: NA; j_call: TRBJ2-2; cdr3_nt: TGCGCCAGCAGCCAAGGCGGGACGAACACCGGGGAGCTGTTTTTT; cdr3_aa: CASSQGGTNTGELFF
v_call: TRBV5-1; clone_size: NA; d_call: NA; j_call: TRBJ2-7; cdr3_nt: TGCGCCAGCAGCTTGGGCCACGGGGGTCTTACCTACGAGCAGTACTTC; cdr3_aa: CASSLGHGGLTYEQYF
v_call: TRBV5-5; clone_size: NA; d_call: TRBD1; j_call: TRBJ2-1; cdr3_nt: TGTGCCAGCAGCCCACCCGGGACAGGAGACTACAATGAGCAGTTCTTC; cdr3_aa: CASSPPGTGDYNEQFF
v_call: TRBV4-1; clone_size: NA; d_call: TRBD1; j_call: TRBJ1-4; cdr3_nt: TGCGCCAGCAGCCAAGAAGCCGGGACAGGGAATGAAAAACTGTTTTTT; cdr3_aa: CASSQEAGTGNEKLFF
v_call: TRBV28; clone_size: NA; d_call: NA; j_call: TRBJ1-3; cdr3_nt: TGTGCCAGCAGTCCCCGGGGTTACTCTGGAAACACCATATATTTT; cdr3_aa: CASSPRGYSGNTIYF
v_call: TRBV29-1; clone_size: NA; d_call: NA; j_call: TRBJ1-1; cdr3_nt: TGCAGCGGTGGAAGGGGCGGTAGCACTGAAGCTTTCTTT; cdr3_aa: CSGGRGGSTEAFF
v_call: TRBV14; clone_size: NA; d_call: NA; j_call: TRBJ2-7; cdr3_nt: TGTGCCAGCAGCCCGAGGGGGGGGCGGCAGTACTTC; cdr3_aa: CASSPRGGRQYF
v_call: TRBV2; clone_size: NA; d_call: TRBD1; j_call: TRBJ1-5; cdr3_nt: TGTGCCAGCAGTCACAGGGGTGCAGAGGCCCAGCATTTT; cdr3_aa: CASSHRGAEAQHF
v_call: TRBV11-2; clone_size: few; d_call: TRBD1; j_call: TRBJ1-3; cdr3_nt: TGTGCCAGCAGCCTTTTCGCAGGGGGCAATGGAAACACCATATATTTT; cdr3_aa: CASSLFAGGNGNTIYF
v_call: TRBV9; clone_size: NA; d_call: NA; j_call: TRBJ2-3; cdr3_nt: TGTGCCAGCAGCGTAGTCGGGAGTGGGGGAGATACGCAGTATTTT; cdr3_aa: CASSVVGSGGDTQYF
v_call: TRBV18; clone_size: NA; d_call: NA; j_call: TRBJ1-3; cdr3_nt: TGTGCCAGCTCATCGACCCGCCCATTAACCGGGAAGTGGGACACCATATATTTT; cdr3_aa: CASSSTRPLTGKWDTIYF
v_call: TRBV5-1; clone_size: NA; d_call: TRBD1; j_call: TRBJ1-2; cdr3_nt: TGCGCCAGCAGCTCCGGACAGGGTATCTATGGCTACACCTTC; cdr3_aa: CASSSGQGIYGYTF
v_call: TRBV4-1; clone_size: NA; d_call: TRBD1; j_call: TRBJ1-3; cdr3_nt: TGCGCCAGCAGTGCTTCCGGGACAGCCTTCTCTGGAAACACCATATATTTT; cdr3_aa: CASSASGTAFSGNTIYF
v_call: TRBV19; clone_size: NA; d_call: NA; j_call: TRBJ1-2; cdr3_nt: TGTGCCAGTAGTATAGATGGTTCAGCAGGGCCTCTCTATGGCTACACCTTC; cdr3_aa: CASSIDGSAGPLYGYTF
v_call: TRBV7-9; clone_size: NA; d_call: TRBD1; j_call: TRBJ1-1; cdr3_nt: TGTGCCAGCAGCCCAAGACAGGGGGAGAACACTGAAGCTTTCTTT; cdr3_aa: CASSPRQGENTEAFF
v_call: TRBV5-1; clone_size: NA; d_call: NA; j_call: TRBJ2-5; cdr3_nt: TGCGCCAGCAGCTTTTCGGGTATTATCAGAGAGACCCAGTACTTC; cdr3_aa: CASSFSGIIRETQYF
v_call: TRBV5-4; clone_size: NA; d_call: TRBD1; j_call: TRBJ1-1; cdr3_nt: TGTGCCAGCAGCCCGGGACAGACGATGAACACTGAAGCTTTCTTT; cdr3_aa: CASSPGQTMNTEAFF
v_call: TRBV7-9; clone_size: NA; d_call: NA; j_call: TRBJ2-7; cdr3_nt: TGTGCCAGCAGCTTAGGTGTTCGGAGCTCCTACGAGCAGTACTTC; cdr3_aa: CASSLGVRSSYEQYF
v_call: TRBV5-6; clone_size: NA; d_call: TRBD1; j_call: TRBJ1-2; cdr3_nt: TGTGCCAGCAGCTTGGTAGGACAGGGTGGTGGCTACACCTTC; cdr3_aa: CASSLVGQGGGYTF
v_call: TRBV5-1; clone_size: NA; d_call: NA; j_call: TRBJ1-5; cdr3_nt: TGCGCCAGCAGCTTGGAGCCCTCTCCCAACCAGCCCCAGCATTTT; cdr3_aa: CASSLEPSPNQPQHF
v_call: TRBV7-2; clone_size: NA; d_call: NA; j_call: TRBJ1-5; cdr3_nt: TGTGCCAGCAGCTTATGGGGGGGTCTGGATCAGCCCCAGCATTTT; cdr3_aa: CASSLWGGLDQPQHF
v_call: TRBV19; clone_size: NA; d_call: TRBD1; j_call: TRBJ2-7; cdr3_nt: TGTGCCAGTAGCCAGGGGGACCAAACCTACGAGCAGTACTTC; cdr3_aa: CASSQGDQTYEQYF
v_call: TRBV3-1/TRBV3-2; clone_size: once; d_call: NA; j_call: TRBJ1-3; cdr3_nt: TGTGCCAGCAGCCTTGGGGGCGGCTCTGGAAACACCATATATTTT; cdr3_aa: CASSLGGGSGNTIYF
v_call: TRBV6-4; clone_size: few; d_call: NA; j_call: TRBJ2-2; cdr3_nt: TGTGCCAGCCGACCCGGACTCAACACCGGGGAGCTGTTTTTT; cdr3_aa: CASRPGLNTGELFF
v_call: TRBV5-5; clone_size: NA; d_call: TRBD1; j_call: TRBJ1-3; cdr3_nt: TGTGCCAGCAGCATACTACCGACAGGGACAACTGGAAACACCATATATTTT; cdr3_aa: CASSILPTGTTGNTIYF